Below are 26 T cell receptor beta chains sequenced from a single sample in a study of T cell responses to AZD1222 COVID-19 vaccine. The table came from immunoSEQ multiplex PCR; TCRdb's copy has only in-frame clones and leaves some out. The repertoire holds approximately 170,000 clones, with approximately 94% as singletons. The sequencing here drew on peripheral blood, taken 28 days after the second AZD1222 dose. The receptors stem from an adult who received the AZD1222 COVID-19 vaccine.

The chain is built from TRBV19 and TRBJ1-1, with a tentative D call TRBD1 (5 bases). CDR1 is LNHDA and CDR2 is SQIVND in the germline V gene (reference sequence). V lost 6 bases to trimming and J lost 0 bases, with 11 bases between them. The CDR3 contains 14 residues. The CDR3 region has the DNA TGTGCCAGTAGCTCTCGAGGGGTGAACACTGAAGCTTTCTTT. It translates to CASSSRGVNTEAFF.

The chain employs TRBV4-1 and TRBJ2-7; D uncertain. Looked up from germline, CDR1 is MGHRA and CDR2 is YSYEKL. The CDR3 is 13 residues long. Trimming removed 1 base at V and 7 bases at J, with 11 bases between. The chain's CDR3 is CASSQGSFPEQYF. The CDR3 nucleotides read TGCGCCAGCAGCCAAGGGTCGTTTCCGGAGCAGTACTTC.

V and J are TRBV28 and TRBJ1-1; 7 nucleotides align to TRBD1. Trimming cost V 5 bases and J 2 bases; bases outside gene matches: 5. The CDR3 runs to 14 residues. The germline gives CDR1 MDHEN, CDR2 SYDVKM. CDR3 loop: CASSQTGLNTEAFF. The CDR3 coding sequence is TGTGCCAGCAGTCAGACAGGGCTAAACACTGAAGCTTTCTTT.

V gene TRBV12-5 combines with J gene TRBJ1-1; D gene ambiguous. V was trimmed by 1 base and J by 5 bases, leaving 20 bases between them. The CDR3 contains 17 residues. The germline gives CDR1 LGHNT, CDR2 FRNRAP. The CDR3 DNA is TGTGCTAGTGGTTTGGAGATCTACGGATTCTCGGTGACTGAAGCTTTCTTT. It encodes CASGLEIYGFSVTEAFF.

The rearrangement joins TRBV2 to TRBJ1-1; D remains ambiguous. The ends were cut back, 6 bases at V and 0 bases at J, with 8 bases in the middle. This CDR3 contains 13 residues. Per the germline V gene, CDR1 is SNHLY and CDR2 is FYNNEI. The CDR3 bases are TGTGCCAGCAGAGCTACAATGAACACTGAAGCTTTCTTT. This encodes CASRATMNTEAFF. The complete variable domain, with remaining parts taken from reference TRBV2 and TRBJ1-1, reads EPEVTQTPSHQVTQMGQEVILRCVPISNHLYFYWYRQILGQKVEFLVSFYNNEISEKSEIFDDQFSVERPDGSNFTLKIRSTKLEDSAMYFCASRATMNTEAFFGQGTRLTVV.

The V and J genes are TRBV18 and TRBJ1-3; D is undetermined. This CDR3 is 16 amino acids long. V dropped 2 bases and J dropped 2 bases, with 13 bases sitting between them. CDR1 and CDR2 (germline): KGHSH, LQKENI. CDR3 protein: CASSPDRSSAGNTIYF. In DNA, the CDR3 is TGTGCCAGCTCACCAGACCGTTCTTCCGCTGGAAACACCATATATTTT.

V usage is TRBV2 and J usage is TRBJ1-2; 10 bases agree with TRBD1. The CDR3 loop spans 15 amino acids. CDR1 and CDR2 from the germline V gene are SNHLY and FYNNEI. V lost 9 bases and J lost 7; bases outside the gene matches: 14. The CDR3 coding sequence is TGTGCCAGGGAGATAAGACAGGGGGCGGATAGTGGCTACACCTTC. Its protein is CAREIRQGADSGYTF.

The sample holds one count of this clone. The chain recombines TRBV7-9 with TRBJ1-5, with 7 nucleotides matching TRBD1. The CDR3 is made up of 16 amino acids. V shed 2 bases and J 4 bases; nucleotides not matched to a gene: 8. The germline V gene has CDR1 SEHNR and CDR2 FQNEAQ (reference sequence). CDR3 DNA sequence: TGTGCCAGCAGCTTAACAGGGGCCGGACCTAATCAGCCCCAGCATTTT. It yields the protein CASSLTGAGPNQPQHF. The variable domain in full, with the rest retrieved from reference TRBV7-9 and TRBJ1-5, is DTGVSQNPRHKITKRGQNVTFRCDPISEHNRLYWYRQTLGQGPEFLTYFQNEAQLEKSRLLSDRFSAERPKGSFSTLEIQRTEQGDSAMYLCASSLTGAGPNQPQHFGDGTRLSIL.

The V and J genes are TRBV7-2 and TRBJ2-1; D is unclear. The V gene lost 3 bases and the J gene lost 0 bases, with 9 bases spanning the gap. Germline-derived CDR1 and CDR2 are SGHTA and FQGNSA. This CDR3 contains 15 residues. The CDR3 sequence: CASSLGLSSYNEQFF. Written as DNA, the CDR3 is TGTGCCAGCAGCTTGGGATTGAGCTCCTACAATGAGCAGTTCTTC. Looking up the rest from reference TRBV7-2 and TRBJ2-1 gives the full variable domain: GAGVSQSPSNKVTEKGKDVELRCDPISGHTALYWYRQSLGQGLEFLIYFQGNSAPDKSGLPSDRFSAERTGGSVSTLTIQRTQQEDSAVYLCASSLGLSSYNEQFFGPGTRLTVL.

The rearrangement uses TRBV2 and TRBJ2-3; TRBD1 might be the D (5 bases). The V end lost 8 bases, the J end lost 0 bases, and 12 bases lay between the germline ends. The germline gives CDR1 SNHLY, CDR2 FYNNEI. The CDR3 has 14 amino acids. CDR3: CASQDTTSTDTQYF. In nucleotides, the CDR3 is TGTGCCAGCCAGGACACTACTAGCACAGATACGCAGTATTTT.

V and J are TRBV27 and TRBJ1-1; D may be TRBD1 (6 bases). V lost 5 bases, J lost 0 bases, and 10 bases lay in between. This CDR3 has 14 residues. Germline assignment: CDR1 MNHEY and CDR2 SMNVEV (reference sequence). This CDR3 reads CASSTDRMNTEAFF. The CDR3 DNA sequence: TGTGCCAGCAGTACGGACAGAATGAACACTGAAGCTTTCTTT.

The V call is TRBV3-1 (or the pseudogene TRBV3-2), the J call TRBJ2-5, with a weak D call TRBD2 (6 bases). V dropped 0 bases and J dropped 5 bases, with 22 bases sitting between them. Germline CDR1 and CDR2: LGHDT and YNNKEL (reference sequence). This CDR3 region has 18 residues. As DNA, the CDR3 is TGTGCCAGCAGCCAAGAAACTAGCCGGGCCCTGAAAGGGGAGACCCAGTACTTC. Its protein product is CASSQETSRALKGETQYF.

The CDR3 region is CASSYSTAEAFF. The CDR3 bases are TGTGCCAGCAGTTACTCGACCGCTGAAGCTTTCTTT. J is TRBJ1-1 and V is TRBV6-5; D ambiguous. Germline V gene sequence: CDR1 MNHEY, CDR2 SVGAGI. CDR3 length: 12 residues. V dropped 0 bases and J dropped 6 bases, with 5 bases sitting between them.

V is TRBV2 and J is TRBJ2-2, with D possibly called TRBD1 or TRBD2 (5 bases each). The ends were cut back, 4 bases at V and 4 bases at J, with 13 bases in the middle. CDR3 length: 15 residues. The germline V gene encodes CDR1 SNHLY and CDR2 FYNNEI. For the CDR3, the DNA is TGTGCCAGCAGTGGGGTTTTGAGGGGCACCGGGGAGCTGTTTTTT. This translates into CASSGVLRGTGELFF. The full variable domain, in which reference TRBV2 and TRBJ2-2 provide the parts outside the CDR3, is EPEVTQTPSHQVTQMGQEVILRCVPISNHLYFYWYRQILGQKVEFLVSFYNNEISEKSEIFDDQFSVERPDGSNFTLKIRSTKLEDSAMYFCASSGVLRGTGELFFGEGSRLTVL.

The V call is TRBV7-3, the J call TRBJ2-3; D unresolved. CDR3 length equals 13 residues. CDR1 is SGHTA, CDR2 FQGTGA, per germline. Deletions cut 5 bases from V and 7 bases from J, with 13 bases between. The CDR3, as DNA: TGTGCCAGCAGCAAGGATAATGCGTATACGCAGTATTTT. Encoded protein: CASSKDNAYTQYF.

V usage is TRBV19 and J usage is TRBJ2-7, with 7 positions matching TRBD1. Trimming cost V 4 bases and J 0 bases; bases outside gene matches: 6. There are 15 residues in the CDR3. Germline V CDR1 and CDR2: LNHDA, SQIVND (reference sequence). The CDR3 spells CASSNVWDSSYEQYF. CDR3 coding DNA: TGTGCCAGTAGTAACGTCTGGGACAGCTCCTACGAGCAGTACTTC.

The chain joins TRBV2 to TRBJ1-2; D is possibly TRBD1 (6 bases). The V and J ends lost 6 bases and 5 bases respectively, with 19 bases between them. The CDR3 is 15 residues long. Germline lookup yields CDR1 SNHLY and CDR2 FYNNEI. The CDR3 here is CASRSSVGQLYGYTF. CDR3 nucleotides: TGTGCCAGCAGATCCTCCGTAGGACAGCTTTATGGCTACACCTTC. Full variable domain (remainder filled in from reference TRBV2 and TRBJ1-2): EPEVTQTPSHQVTQMGQEVILRCVPISNHLYFYWYRQILGQKVEFLVSFYNNEISEKSEIFDDQFSVERPDGSNFTLKIRSTKLEDSAMYFCASRSSVGQLYGYTFGSGTRLTVV.

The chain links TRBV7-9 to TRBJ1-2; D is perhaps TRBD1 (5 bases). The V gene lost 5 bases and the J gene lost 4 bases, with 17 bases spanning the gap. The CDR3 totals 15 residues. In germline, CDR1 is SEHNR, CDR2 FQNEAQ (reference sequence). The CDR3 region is CASSLEQGGAYGYTF. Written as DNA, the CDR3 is TGTGCCAGCAGCCTTGAGCAGGGCGGTGCCTATGGCTACACCTTC.

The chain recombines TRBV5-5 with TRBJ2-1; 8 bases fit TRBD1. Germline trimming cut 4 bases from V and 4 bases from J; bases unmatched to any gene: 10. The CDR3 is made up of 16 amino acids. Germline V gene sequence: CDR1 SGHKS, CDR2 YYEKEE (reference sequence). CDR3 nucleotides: TGTGCCAGCAGCAAAGAGACAGGGGCTGGATACAATGAGCAGTTCTTC. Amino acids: CASSKETGAGYNEQFF.

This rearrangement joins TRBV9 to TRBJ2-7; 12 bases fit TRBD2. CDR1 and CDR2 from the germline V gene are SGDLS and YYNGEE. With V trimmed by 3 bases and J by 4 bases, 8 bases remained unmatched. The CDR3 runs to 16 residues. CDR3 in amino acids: CASSAGGLAGKYEQYF. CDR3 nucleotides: TGTGCCAGCAGCGCGGGGGGACTAGCGGGTAAATACGAGCAGTACTTC. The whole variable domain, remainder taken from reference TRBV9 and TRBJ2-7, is DSGVTQTPKHLITATGQRVTLRCSPRSGDLSVYWYQQSLDQGLQFLIQYYNGEERAKGNILERFSAQQFPDLHSELNLSSLELGDSALYFCASSAGGLAGKYEQYFGPGTRLTVT.

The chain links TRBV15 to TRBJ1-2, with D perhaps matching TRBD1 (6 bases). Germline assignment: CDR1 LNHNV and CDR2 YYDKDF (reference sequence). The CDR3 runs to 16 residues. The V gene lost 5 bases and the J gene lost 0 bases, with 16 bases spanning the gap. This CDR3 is CATSPRPRGTNYGYTF. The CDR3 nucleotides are TGTGCCACCAGCCCCCGGCCCAGGGGCACTAACTATGGCTACACCTTC.

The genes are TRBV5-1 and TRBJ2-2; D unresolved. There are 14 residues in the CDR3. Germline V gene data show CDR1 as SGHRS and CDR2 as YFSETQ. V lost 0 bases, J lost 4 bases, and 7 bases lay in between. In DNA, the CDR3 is TGCGCCAGCAGCTTGGGGCTAGTCACCGGGGAGCTGTTTTTT. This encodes CASSLGLVTGELFF.

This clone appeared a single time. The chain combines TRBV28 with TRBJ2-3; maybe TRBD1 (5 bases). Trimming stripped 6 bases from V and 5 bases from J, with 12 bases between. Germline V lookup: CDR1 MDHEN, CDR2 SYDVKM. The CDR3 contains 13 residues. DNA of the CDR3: TGTGCCAGCAGGGTCCTAGGGGTAGATACGCAGTATTTT. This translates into CASRVLGVDTQYF.

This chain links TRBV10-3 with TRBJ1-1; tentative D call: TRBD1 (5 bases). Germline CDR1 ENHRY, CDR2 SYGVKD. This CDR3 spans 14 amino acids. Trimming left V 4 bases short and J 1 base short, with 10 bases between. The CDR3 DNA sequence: TGTGCCATCAGTGGGGGTACAGGGAACACTGAAGCTTTCTTT. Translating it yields CAISGGTGNTEAFF.

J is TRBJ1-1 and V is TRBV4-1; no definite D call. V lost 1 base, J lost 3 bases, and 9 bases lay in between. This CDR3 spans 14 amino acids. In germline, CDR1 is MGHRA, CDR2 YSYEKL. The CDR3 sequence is CASSQVRRDTEAFF. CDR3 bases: TGCGCCAGCAGCCAAGTTCGGCGCGACACTGAAGCTTTCTTT.

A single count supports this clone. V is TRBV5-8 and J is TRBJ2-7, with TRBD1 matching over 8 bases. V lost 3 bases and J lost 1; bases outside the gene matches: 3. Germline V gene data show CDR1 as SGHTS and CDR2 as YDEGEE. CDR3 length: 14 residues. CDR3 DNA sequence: TGTGCCAGCAGCTCCTGGACAGGGTCCTACGAGCAGTACTTC. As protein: CASSSWTGSYEQYF.